The 17 T cell receptor beta chains given below trace back to one sample, sequenced in a study of cytomegalovirus exposure and HLA in healthy donors. PCR was performed using 60 Vbeta and 13 Jbeta primers. TCRdb's table, derived via immunoSEQ multiplex PCR, lists solely in-frame clones and lacks some. The table has over 130,000 clones, roughly 74% seen once; the top ten hold roughly 6.2%. Sequencing was done on a sample of PBMCs. The receptors stem from a middle-aged woman in good health and CMV-seropositive.

The table lists this clone with a few counts. The chain employs TRBV11-2 and TRBJ2-7, with 7 bases that match TRBD2. The CDR3 consists of 15 residues. The ends lost 5 bases at V and 3 bases at J; junction bases unmatched: 10. In germline, CDR1 is SGHAT, CDR2 FQNNGV. CDR3 protein: CASSPGSGGSYEQYF. CDR3 DNA sequence: TGTGCCAGCAGCCCCGGGTCCGGGGGGAGCTACGAGCAGTACTTC.

The chain couples TRBV4-1 to TRBJ2-7; no reliable D call. Germline values: CDR1 MGHRA, CDR2 YSYEKL. Between the trimmed V and J ends, which lost 2 bases and 0 bases, there was a span of 14 bases. CDR3 length: 16 residues. The CDR3 DNA reads TGCGCCAGCAGCCAATTCCTAGGCCCCGTCTCCTACGAGCAGTACTTC. This translates into CASSQFLGPVSYEQYF.

The gene calls are TRBV10-2 and TRBJ2-4; D possibly corresponds to TRBD2 (6 bases). The CDR3 is made up of 12 amino acids. V was clipped by 6 bases and J by 9 bases, with 12 bases between them. The germline gives CDR1 WSHSY, CDR2 SAAADI. CDR3: CASSPGGGIQYF. CDR3 DNA sequence: TGCGCCAGCAGCCCCGGGGGAGGCATTCAGTACTTC.

The rearrangement joins TRBV28 to TRBJ1-2; TRBD1 is a possible D gene (6 bases). Germline loops: CDR1 MDHEN, CDR2 SYDVKM. The ends were cut back, 6 bases at V and 5 bases at J, with 10 bases in the middle. There are 12 residues in the CDR3. The chain's CDR3 is CASSSTGYGYTF. The CDR3 DNA reads as TGTGCCAGCAGCTCCACAGGGTATGGCTACACCTTC.

The J gene is TRBJ2-3, the V gene TRBV6-1; D is unresolved. From germline, CDR1 is MNHNS and CDR2 SASEGT. Trimming removed 2 bases at V and 2 bases at J, with 8 bases between. This CDR3 region has 14 residues. CDR3 in DNA: TGTGCCAGCAGTGAATTCAGTGCCACAGATACGCAGTATTTT. It yields the protein CASSEFSATDTQYF.

V and J are TRBV4-1 and TRBJ2-5; 9 bases match TRBD2. The CDR3 length is 19 residues. J lost 2 bases, V lost 0 bases, and 13 bases had no gene match. Germline lookup yields CDR1 MGHRA and CDR2 YSYEKL. The CDR3 DNA reads as TGCGCCAGCAGCCAAGATCTGGCTAGCGGGGCCTTCCTTCAAGAGACCCAGTACTTC. Protein product: CASSQDLASGAFLQETQYF.

The chain uses TRBV29-1 and TRBJ2-6, with a possible D match to TRBD2 (5 bases). The length of the CDR3 is 15 residues. V gave up 2 bases and J gave up 0 bases, with 8 bases separating them. CDR1 and CDR2 from the germline V gene are SQVTM and ANQGSEA. Written as DNA, the CDR3 is TGCAGCGTTGAAATTGGAGGCTCTGGGGCCAACGTCCTGACTTTC. Encoded protein: CSVEIGGSGANVLTF.

J is TRBJ2-1 and V is TRBV11-1; 11 bases match TRBD2. The junction had 6 bases not matched to a gene; V was cut back by 5 bases and J by 3 bases. CDR1 and CDR2 (germline): SGHAT, FQDESV (reference sequence). The CDR3 loop spans 16 amino acids. CDR3 in DNA: TGTGCCAGCAGCCAAGGAGGGACTAGCGGCTACAATGAGCAGTTCTTC. It yields the protein CASSQGGTSGYNEQFF.

The chain links TRBV5-1 to TRBJ2-2, with D maybe TRBD1 (5 bases). The germline V and J ends were trimmed by 2 bases and 5 bases, with 16 bases remaining between them. The germline gives CDR1 SGHRS, CDR2 YFSETQ. The CDR3 contains 16 residues. The CDR3 coding sequence is TGCGCCAGCAGCTTACGAACGCAGGGTGCGACCGGGGAGCTGTTTTTT. Translated, it gives CASSLRTQGATGELFF.

This chain joins TRBV7-9 and TRBJ1-1; 8 bases map to TRBD1. The CDR3 is 14 residues long. Germline CDR1 SEHNR, CDR2 FQNEAQ (reference sequence). V dropped 3 bases and J dropped 7; count of bases not matched to a gene: 7. DNA of the CDR3: TGTGCCAGCAGCTTCCAGGGGGCCCAGAATGAAGCTTTCTTT. Protein product: CASSFQGAQNEAFF.

The chain combines TRBV15 with TRBJ2-7; 8 bases map to TRBD2. The length of the CDR3 is 15 residues. Germline lookup yields CDR1 LNHNV and CDR2 YYDKDF (reference sequence). Trimming removed 0 bases from V and 4 bases from J; junction bases left unmatched: 5. The CDR3 here is CATSREGTRSYEQYF. For the CDR3, the DNA is TGTGCCACCAGCAGAGAGGGGACTAGGTCTTACGAGCAGTACTTC.

J is TRBJ2-7 and V is TRBV5-1, with 7 bases identical to TRBD2. V shed 0 bases and J 6 bases; nucleotides not matched to a gene: 6. The CDR3 spans 14 residues. CDR1 and CDR2 from the germline V gene are SGHRS and YFSETQ. CDR3 in DNA: TGCGCCAGCAGCTTGGCAGCGGGATTCAGCGAGCAGTACTTC. The encoded protein is CASSLAAGFSEQYF.

The chain uses TRBV5-1 and TRBJ2-6; a possible D gene is TRBD2 (6 bases). This CDR3 region has 15 residues. Trimming took off 3 bases at V and 1 base at J, with 8 bases between the two ends. Germline V CDR1 and CDR2: SGHRS, YFSETQ. The CDR3 region is CASSYRESGANVLTF. CDR3 nucleotide sequence: TGCGCCAGCAGCTATCGGGAGTCTGGGGCCAACGTCCTGACTTTC. The full variable domain, its missing parts supplied by reference TRBV5-1 and TRBJ2-6, is KAGVTQTPRYLIKTRGQQVTLSCSPISGHRSVSWYQQTPGQGLQFLFEYFSETQRNKGNFPGRFSGRQFSNSRSEMNVSTLELGDSALYLCASSYRESGANVLTFGAGSRLTVL.

CDR3 loop: CASSWTSGSYEQYF. DNA for the CDR3: TGTGCCAGCAGTTGGACTAGCGGCTCCTACGAGCAGTACTTC. V and J are TRBV2 and TRBJ2-7, with 10 nucleotides matching TRBD2. Germline V gene data show CDR1 as SNHLY and CDR2 as FYNNEI. V shed 5 bases and J 0 bases; nucleotides not matched to a gene: 1. The CDR3 extends over 14 amino acids.

This chain connects TRBV11-2 to TRBJ2-7; 9 nucleotides match TRBD1. V dropped 0 bases and J dropped 2; count of bases not matched to a gene: 2. The CDR3 contains 15 residues. Germline assignment: CDR1 SGHAT and CDR2 FQNNGV. The CDR3 DNA follows: TGTGCCAGCAGCTTAGATTACAGGGGGCCCTACGAGCAGTACTTC. It codes for CASSLDYRGPYEQYF.

The chain has TRBV13 and TRBJ2-7; weak D call: TRBD2 (5 bases). CDR3 length equals 15 residues. The germline V gene encodes CDR1 PRHDT and CDR2 FYEKMQ (reference sequence). The V and J ends lost 5 bases and 2 bases respectively, with 16 bases between them. The CDR3 loop is CASSPRTGTPYEQYF. The DNA for the CDR3 is TGTGCCAGCAGCCCCCGGACGGGAACCCCCTACGAGCAGTACTTC.

The chain carries TRBV29-1 and TRBJ1-5; tentatively, D is TRBD1 (6 bases). The CDR3 contains 14 residues. The germline V gene has CDR1 SQVTM and CDR2 ANQGSEA. V dropped 4 bases and J dropped 3 bases, with 13 bases sitting between them. The CDR3 protein is CSVADRGANQPQHF. As DNA, the CDR3 is TGCAGCGTTGCGGACAGAGGGGCCAATCAGCCCCAGCATTTT.